This TCR beta chain was obtained from a study of siplizumab effects on memory and regulatory T cells. Notes on the study in general: Poor capture below about 10^-5 frequency left most alloreactive clones unmapped to unstimulated subsets.

The method was immunoSEQ multiplex PCR; TCRdb's version includes in-frame clones alone and lacks a portion of them. The sample holds approximately 100,000 clones, about nine tenths seen once. CDR1 and CDR2 from the germline V gene are MNHEY and SVGAGI. This CDR3 has 15 residues. With V trimmed by 6 bases and J by 2 bases, 4 bases remained unmatched. Comments on this clone: Its antigen is as yet unknown.

The sample was non-Treg CD4+ T cells sorted from blood. This sequence joins TRBV6-5 and TRBJ1-3, with 10 positions matching TRBD1. This receptor was identified in a human donor in good health. CDR3 coding DNA: TGTGCCAGCAGGGACAGGGGGTCGCCTGGAAACACCATATATTTT. This encodes CASRDRGSPGNTIYF.